The clone carrying this TCR beta chain was seen at least ten times. Its antigen is still unknown. Germline V gives CDR1 LGHNA, CDR2 YNFKEQ. V was clipped by 4 bases and J by 2 bases, with 9 bases between them. This CDR3 is built from 14 residues. The data originate from a study of response to subunit inactivated influenza vaccine. Findings of the study overall: Authors suggested each seasonal flu vaccination may recruit only limited numbers of new T cells.

MiXCR, applied by TCRdb to the RT-PCR reads, yields one record per CDR3 protein. This repertoire shows approximately 230,000 distinct CDR3 sequences, 9.5% to 15% found once; its top ten account for 7.8%. The clonotype originates from a man over 45 who received an inactivated influenza vaccine. The source was non-naive T cells sorted from PBMCs, collected approximately 15 days before vaccination. The rearrangement links TRBV4-2 to TRBJ2-1, with unresolved D. CDR3 coding DNA: TGTGCCAGCAGCCTTCCGGGCCCCTACAATGAGCAGTTCTTC. This translates into CASSLPGPYNEQFF.